Following are 20 T cell receptor beta chains from one sample sequenced in a study of blood T cell repertoires in COVID-19. TCRdb's copy holds only in-frame clones and misses some; the assay was immunoSEQ multiplex PCR. The sample shows hundreds of thousands of clones, about 88% of them seen only once. What was sequenced was peripheral blood. These receptors were obtained from a woman aged 45-65 years with COVID-19, enrolled during active disease.

A single count supports this clone. The V and J genes are TRBV2 and TRBJ1-5; possibly TRBD1 for D (6 bases). The germline V gene encodes CDR1 SNHLY and CDR2 FYNNEI. Trimming took off 6 bases at V and 0 bases at J, with 12 bases between the two ends. CDR3 length: 15 amino acids. CDR3 in DNA: TGTGCCAGCAGCCAAACAGGGCTTAGCAATCAGCCCCAGCATTTT. Amino acid sequence: CASSQTGLSNQPQHF.

The rearrangement joins TRBV5-1 to TRBJ2-7, with 10 positions matching TRBD1. Germline V gene lookup returns CDR1 SGHRS and CDR2 YFSETQ. Trimming removed 3 bases from V and 4 bases from J; junction bases left unmatched: 7. The CDR3 runs to 15 residues. The CDR3 DNA is TGCGCCAGCAGCTCAACCGGGACAGGGGTATACGAGCAGTACTTC. This sequence encodes CASSSTGTGVYEQYF.

The chain links TRBV6-2 or TRBV6-3 to TRBJ1-4; 8 positions match TRBD1. The CDR3 has 16 residues. V lost 0 bases and J lost 8; bases outside the gene matches: 8. Germline CDR1 is MNHEY and CDR2 is SVGEGT. In DNA form, the CDR3 reads TGTGCCAGCAGTTACTCGGGACCAGGGGGCCAAGAAAAACTGTTTTTT. Protein: CASSYSGPGGQEKLFF.

This chain joins TRBV2 and TRBJ2-7; D remains unclear. V lost 6 bases and J lost 4, with 16 bases in between. There are 14 residues in the CDR3. Looked up from germline, CDR1 is SNHLY and CDR2 is FYNNEI. In nucleotides, the CDR3 is TGTGCCAGCAGACGGGTCCAAAAGAATTACGAGCAGTACTTC. Translated, it gives CASRRVQKNYEQYF.

The J gene is TRBJ1-4, the V gene TRBV30; tentative D call: TRBD1 (5 bases). This CDR3 contains 16 residues. V was clipped by 2 bases and J by 7 bases, with 20 bases between them. CDR1 and CDR2 from the germline V gene are GTSNPN and SVGIG (reference sequence). The CDR3 sequence: CAWSPPGVGRGEKLFF. The CDR3 DNA follows: TGTGCCTGGAGTCCGCCCGGGGTTGGGAGGGGTGAAAAACTGTTTTTT.

V is TRBV28 and J is TRBJ2-3, with D unclear. The CDR3 length is 12 residues. Trimming left V 3 bases short and J 5 bases short, with 6 bases between. Germline V gives CDR1 MDHEN, CDR2 SYDVKM. CDR3 sequence: CASSFSRDTQYF. The CDR3 coding sequence is TGTGCCAGCAGTTTCTCTAGAGATACGCAGTATTTT.

The chain combines TRBV3-1 (or the pseudogene TRBV3-2) with TRBJ2-1, with a weak D call TRBD1 (6 bases). The CDR3 is 16 residues long. The ends were cut back, 0 bases at V and 13 bases at J, with 22 bases in the middle. Germline V CDR1 and CDR2: LGHDT, YNNKEL (reference sequence). DNA for the CDR3: TGTGCCAGCAGCCAAGATATGGCAGGGGAACGAGTTTCCCAGTTCTTC. Amino acid sequence: CASSQDMAGERVSQFF.

For this clone: The sample contains more than one DNA sequence encoding this CDR3. The chain is built from TRBV3-1 (or the pseudogene TRBV3-2) and TRBJ1-1; D is unclear. The V gene lost 1 base and the J gene lost 2 bases, with 8 bases spanning the gap. The V gene's germline CDR1 is LGHDT and CDR2 YNNKEL (reference sequence). This CDR3 is 14 amino acids long. The DNA of the CDR3 is TGTGCCAGCAGCCAAGCTGGCCAAAACACTGAAGCTTTCTTT. The encoded protein is CASSQAGQNTEAFF.

The chain combines TRBV18 with TRBJ2-2, with a possible D match to TRBD1 (5 bases). Germline values: CDR1 KGHSH, CDR2 LQKENI. The ends were cut back, 0 bases at V and 6 bases at J, with 17 bases in the middle. This CDR3 has 17 amino acids. The CDR3 sequence is CASSPPSQGWSAGELFF. The CDR3 DNA reads as TGTGCCAGCTCACCACCTTCGCAGGGATGGTCGGCCGGGGAGCTGTTTTTT.

The chain couples TRBV6-5 to TRBJ1-5, with D maybe TRBD1 (5 bases). This CDR3 spans 12 amino acids. Trimming took off 10 bases at V and 3 bases at J, with 10 bases between the two ends. Looked up from germline, CDR1 is MNHEY and CDR2 is SVGAGI. The CDR3, as DNA: TGTGCCAAGACAGAACCCAATCAGCCCCAGCATTTT. Residues: CAKTEPNQPQHF.

This chain connects TRBV10-3 to TRBJ2-2, with 7 bases fitting TRBD2. Germline lookup yields CDR1 ENHRY and CDR2 SYGVKD. The length of the CDR3 is 15 residues. The V and J ends lost 4 bases and 5 bases, in that order; junction bases with no gene match: 7. CDR3 protein: CAISVRSGETGELFF. DNA of the CDR3: TGTGCCATCAGTGTCCGAAGCGGGGAAACCGGGGAGCTGTTTTTT.

In DNA, the CDR3 is TGTGCCAGCTCACCATCGCGACAGGGTTCCTATAATTCACCCCTCCACTTT. Translation: CASSPSRQGSYNSPLHF. This chain joins TRBV18 and TRBJ1-6, with 7 nucleotides matching TRBD1. The CDR3 contains 17 residues. V gave up 2 bases and J gave up 1 base; unmatched junction bases: 5. Germline V gene sequence: CDR1 KGHSH, CDR2 LQKENI.

The chain employs TRBV7-2 and TRBJ2-5; D is unresolved. Per the germline V gene, CDR1 is SGHTA and CDR2 is FQGNSA. The ends were cut back, 5 bases at V and 5 bases at J, with 12 bases in the middle. CDR3 length equals 13 residues. The CDR3 DNA follows: TGTGCCAGCAGCCCCACGGTTCGGGAGACCCAGTACTTC. It specifies CASSPTVRETQYF.

This clone was counted many times. V is TRBV3-1 (or the pseudogene TRBV3-2) and J is TRBJ1-1, with no clear D. CDR1 LGHDT and CDR2 YNNKEL come from the germline V gene (reference sequence). This CDR3 contains 16 residues. V lost 3 bases to trimming and J lost 5 bases, with 19 bases between them. CDR3 DNA sequence: TGTGCCAGCAGCCAGAGTCTTAGTCGATCCGGGACTGAAGCTTTCTTT. Translated: CASSQSLSRSGTEAFF.

The gene calls are TRBV27 and TRBJ1-2; 9 nucleotides align to TRBD1. The germline V gene encodes CDR1 MNHEY and CDR2 SMNVEV (reference sequence). V lost 4 bases to trimming and J lost 8 bases; unmatched junction nucleotides: 5. The CDR3 length is 13 residues. In DNA, the CDR3 is TGTGCCAGCAGTTCGCTGACAGGGGGAGGCTACACCTTC. It is translated as CASSSLTGGGYTF.

This clone was seen a few times. The rearrangement links TRBV19 to TRBJ1-5; no firm D call. V was clipped by 3 bases and J by 7 bases, with 13 bases between them. The length of the CDR3 is 14 residues. Looked up from germline, CDR1 is LNHDA and CDR2 is SQIVND (reference sequence). This CDR3 reads CASSMEGGSQPQHF. DNA for the CDR3: TGTGCCAGTAGTATGGAGGGCGGATCCCAGCCCCAGCATTTT.

The chain recombines TRBV7-8 with TRBJ2-5, with a weak D call TRBD2 (6 bases). Per the germline V gene, CDR1 is SGHVS and CDR2 is FQNEAQ. Trimming left V 4 bases short and J 1 base short, with 10 bases between. The CDR3 spans 14 residues. The CDR3 region has the DNA TGTGCCAGCAGCTCCCCGGGGGTCCAAGAGACCCAGTACTTC. Its protein product is CASSSPGVQETQYF.

This clone was seen only a few times. This chain links TRBV5-5 with TRBJ2-7, with D tentatively TRBD1 (6 bases). Trimming stripped 0 bases from V and 3 bases from J, with 13 bases between. The CDR3 runs to 15 residues. The germline CDR1 and CDR2 sequences are SGHKS and YYEKEE (reference sequence). In DNA form, the CDR3 reads TGTGCCAGCAGCTTGGAGGGGGTCGGGGTCTACGAGCAGTACTTC. This gives the protein CASSLEGVGVYEQYF.

This sequence joins TRBV6-5 and TRBJ1-4; unclear D gene. Looked up from germline, CDR1 is MNHEY and CDR2 is SVGAGI. The V end lost 2 bases, the J end lost 0 bases, and 7 bases lay between the germline ends. CDR3 length: 15 amino acids. The CDR3 DNA reads as TGTGCCAGCAGTTACCAGATTGCAACTAATGAAAAACTGTTTTTT. As protein: CASSYQIATNEKLFF.

The CDR3 DNA reads as TGTGCCACCAGTGATTCGCTAGCGGGGGACCTCACAGATACGCAGTATTTT. Protein sequence: CATSDSLAGDLTDTQYF. V gene TRBV24-1 combines with J gene TRBJ2-3; 10 bases line up with TRBD2. The CDR3 runs to 17 residues. The V segment lost 2 bases and the J segment 2 bases; nucleotides outside the gene matches: 6. Germline V gene lookup returns CDR1 KGHDR and CDR2 SFDVKD.